This T cell receptor beta chain derives from a study of OX40 agonist ivuxolimab in advanced cancers. At the level of the study: The mean age was approximately 60 years, ranging from 23 to 79, with approximately 83% of participants male.

Germline lookup yields CDR1 MDHEN and CDR2 SYDVKM. The CDR3 loop spans 14 amino acids. V was shortened by 8 bases and J by 3 bases, with 15 bases between the two germline ends. Assay: immunoSEQ multiplex PCR; the TCRdb copy retains only in-frame clones and omits some. The data show about 69,000 clones, 90% seen once. Patients had blood sampled at baseline and again on cycle 4 day 1 and cycle 7 day 1. The specimen was CD4+ or CD8+ T cells sorted from blood, collected in a trial of the OX40 agonist ivuxolimab. This chain joins TRBV28 and TRBJ2-3; D is perhaps TRBD1 or TRBD2 (5 bases each). The receptor comes from an adult with an advanced solid tumor such as melanoma, head and neck, liver or kidney cancer. CDR3 in DNA: TGTGCCAGCTCCCCCTGGGGGTCAACAGATACGCAGTATTTT. Protein product: CASSPWGSTDTQYF.